The rows below give T cell receptor beta chains drawn from one sample of a study of PD-1 blockade in classical Hodgkin lymphoma. Sequenced by immunoSEQ multiplex PCR; TCRdb stores in-frame clones only, minus some. The sample carries around 27,000 clones, around 83% recorded once. The sequenced sample was CD4+ T cells from blood, obtained before the fourth cycle of nivolumab. The source is a human donor with classical Hodgkin lymphoma. Both conserved end residues are part of each CDR3.

V	J	CDR3
TRBV28	TRBJ2-3	CASLSSGRFTDTQYF
TRBV5-1	TRBJ2-5	CASSLGLAGGPETQYF
TRBV7-9	TRBJ1-4	CASSPSQGAEKLFF
TRBV18	TRBJ2-1	CASSPPPGQAYNEQFF
TRBV5-6	TRBJ2-3	CASSPGTGATDTQYF
TRBV6-1	TRBJ1-1	CASSRRAEGNTEAFF
TRBV30	TRBJ1-5	CAWSVGSYSNQPQHF
TRBV5-4	TRBJ2-5	CASSRDREQETQYF
TRBV2	TRBJ1-5	CASSLPGGNQPQHF
TRBV7-6	TRBJ2-5	CASSFRAGGLEETQYF
TRBV2	TRBJ1-2	CASARVGFGYTF
TRBV9	TRBJ1-5	CASSVGQGNQPQHF
TRBV21-1	TRBJ1-1	CASSRITEAFF
TRBV4-2	TRBJ2-1	CASSQLAGGNNEQFF
TRBV21-1	TRBJ2-2	CASSKVGPQPNTGELFF
TRBV5-1	TRBJ1-2	CASSFPGTGGANYGYTF
TRBV6-1	TRBJ1-4	CAGRTEYFEKLFF
TRBV28	TRBJ2-1	CASSTPSGIYNEQFF
TRBV5-1	TRBJ1-3	CASSGTGARFSGNTIYF
TRBV6-5	TRBJ1-2	CASRRAGEGGGYTF
TRBV28	TRBJ2-2	CACSGGGTGELFF
TRBV11-2	TRBJ2-7	CASSSGPDYEQYF